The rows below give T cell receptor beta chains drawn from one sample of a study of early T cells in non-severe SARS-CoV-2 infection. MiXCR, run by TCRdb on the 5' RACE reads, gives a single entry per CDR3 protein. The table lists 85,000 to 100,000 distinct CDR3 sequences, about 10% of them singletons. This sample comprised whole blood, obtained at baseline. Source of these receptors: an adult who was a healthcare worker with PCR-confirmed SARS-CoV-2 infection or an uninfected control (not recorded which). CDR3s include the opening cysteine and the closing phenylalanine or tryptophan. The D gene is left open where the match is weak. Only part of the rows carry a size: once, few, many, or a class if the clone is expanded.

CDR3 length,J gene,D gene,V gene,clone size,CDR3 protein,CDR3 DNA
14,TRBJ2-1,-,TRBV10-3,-,CAISAADTYNEQFF,TGTGCCATATCAGCGGCGGACACCTACAATGAGCAGTTCTTC
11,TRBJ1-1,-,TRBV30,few,CAGASFTEAFF,TGTGCCGGGGCCTCTTTCACTGAAGCTTTCTTT
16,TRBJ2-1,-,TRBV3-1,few,CASSQDRLGGHNEQFF,TGTGCCAGCAGCCAAGATCGGCTCGGAGGGCACAATGAGCAGTTCTTC
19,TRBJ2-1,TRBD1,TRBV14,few,CASSPIEGQVSSSYNEQFF,TGTGCCAGCAGCCCGATCGAGGGACAGGTTTCGAGCTCCTACAATGAGCAGTTCTTC
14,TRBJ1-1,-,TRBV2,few,CASSGQPGRTEAFF,TGTGCCAGCAGTGGACAGCCGGGTAGGACTGAAGCTTTCTTT
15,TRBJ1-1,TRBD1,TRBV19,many,CASSPLRQGNTEAFF,TGTGCCAGTAGCCCACTCAGACAGGGGAACACTGAAGCTTTCTTT
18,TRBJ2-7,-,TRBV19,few,CASSIDIRNGQGSYEQYF,TGTGCCAGTAGTATAGATATTCGGAATGGGCAGGGATCCTACGAGCAGTACTTC
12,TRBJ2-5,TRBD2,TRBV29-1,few,CSARTSGETQYF,TGCAGCGCTAGGACTAGCGGAGAGACCCAGTACTTC
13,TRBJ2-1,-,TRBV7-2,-,CASSSDGWSPQFF,TGTGCCAGCAGCTCGGACGGGTGGAGCCCGCAGTTCTTC
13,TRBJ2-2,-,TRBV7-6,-,CASSLEVTRELFF,TGTGCCAGCAGCTTAGAAGTGACCAGGGAGCTGTTTTTT
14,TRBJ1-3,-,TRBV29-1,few,CSVVVPTDGNTIYF,TGCAGCGTTGTGGTCCCGACAGATGGAAACACCATATATTTT
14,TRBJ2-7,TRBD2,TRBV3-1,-,CASSQREGPYEQYF,TGTGCCAGCTCCCAGCGGGAGGGCCCCTACGAGCAGTACTTC
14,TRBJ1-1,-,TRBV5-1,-,CASSLGDKGTEAFF,TGCGCCAGCAGCTTAGGGGATAAAGGCACTGAAGCTTTCTTT
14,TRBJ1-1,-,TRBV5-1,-,CASSLGVENTEAFF,TGCGCCAGCAGCTTGGGGGTGGAGAACACTGAAGCTTTCTTT
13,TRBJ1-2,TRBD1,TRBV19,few,CASRLRDSYGYTF,TGTGCCAGTAGGCTCCGGGACAGCTATGGCTACACCTTC
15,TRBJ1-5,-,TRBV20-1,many,CSAGSGAFSNQPQHF,TGCAGTGCTGGATCAGGGGCTTTTAGCAATCAGCCCCAGCATTTT
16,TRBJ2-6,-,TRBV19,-,CASSIVFGLGANVLTF,TGTGCCAGTAGTATAGTGTTCGGGTTAGGGGCCAACGTCCTGACTTTC
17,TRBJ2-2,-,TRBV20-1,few,CSASHADGTRPTGELFF,TGCAGTGCTAGCCACGCCGACGGGACACGACCCACCGGGGAGCTGTTTTTT
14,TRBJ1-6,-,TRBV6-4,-,CASSDSAGQSPLHF,TGTGCCAGCAGTGACTCCGCAGGGCAGTCACCCCTCCACTTT
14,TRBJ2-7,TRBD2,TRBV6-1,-,CASSESAGGYEQYF,TGTGCCAGCAGTGAATCAGCGGGAGGTTATGAGCAGTACTTC
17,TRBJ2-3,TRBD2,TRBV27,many,CASSRWDPRGGTDTQYF,TGTGCCAGCAGTCGATGGGATCCGCGGGGGGGCACAGATACGCAGTATTTT
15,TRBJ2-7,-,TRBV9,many,CASSVATGARYEQYF,TGTGCCAGCAGCGTAGCTACGGGAGCTCGGTACGAGCAGTACTTC
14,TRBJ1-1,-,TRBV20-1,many,CSARLQGSNTEAFF,TGCAGTGCTAGACTCCAAGGCTCGAACACTGAAGCTTTCTTT
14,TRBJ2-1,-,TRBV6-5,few,CASSRGASYNEQFF,TGTGCCAGCAGTCGGGGGGCATCCTACAATGAGCAGTTCTTC
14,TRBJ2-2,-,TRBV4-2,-,CASSPRVIAGELFF,TGTGCCAGCAGCCCCCGGGTCATAGCGGGGGAGCTGTTTTTT
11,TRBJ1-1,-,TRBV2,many,CASKVNTEAFF,TGTGCCAGCAAAGTGAACACTGAAGCTTTCTTT
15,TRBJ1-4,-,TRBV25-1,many,CASSGVVRTNEKLFF,TGTGCCAGCTCCGGGGTTGTACGAACTAATGAAAAACTGTTTTTT
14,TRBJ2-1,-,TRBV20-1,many,CSAYSGSSYNEQFF,TGCAGTGCTTATAGCGGAAGCTCCTACAATGAGCAGTTCTTC
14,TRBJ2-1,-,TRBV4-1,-,CASSRGYRDNEQFF,TGCGCCAGCAGCCGCGGTTACAGGGATAATGAGCAGTTCTTC
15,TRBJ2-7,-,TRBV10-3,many,CAISDRAGGYSEQYF,TGTGCCATCAGTGACCGGGCTGGGGGGTATTCCGAGCAGTACTTC
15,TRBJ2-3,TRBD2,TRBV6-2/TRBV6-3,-,CASSLRLASTDTQYF,TGTGCCAGCAGCCTGCGACTAGCTAGCACAGATACGCAGTATTTT
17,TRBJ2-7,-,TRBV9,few,CASSGEGLGYSSYEQYF,TGTGCCAGCAGCGGCGAAGGTCTGGGCTACTCCTCCTACGAGCAGTACTTC
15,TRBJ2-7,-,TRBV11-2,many,CASSRVVQGGYEQYF,TGTGCCAGCAGTCGAGTGGTACAGGGGGGGTACGAGCAGTACTTC
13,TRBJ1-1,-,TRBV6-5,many,CASRPPMNTEAFF,TGTGCCAGCAGACCGCCCATGAACACTGAAGCTTTCTTT
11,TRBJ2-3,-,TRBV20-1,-,CSASTTDTQYF,TGCAGTGCCTCCACTACAGATACGCAGTATTTT
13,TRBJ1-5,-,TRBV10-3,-,CAISPDLLTAQHF,TGTGCCATCAGCCCTGACCTACTCACAGCCCAGCATTTT
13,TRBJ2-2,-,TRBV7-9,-,CASSLARDGELFF,TGTGCCAGCAGCTTAGCCCGGGACGGGGAGCTGTTTTTT
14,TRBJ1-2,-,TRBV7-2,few,CASSRGRLDYGYTF,TGTGCCAGCAGCCGCGGGAGGCTGGACTATGGCTACACCTTC
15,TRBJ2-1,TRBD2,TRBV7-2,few,CASSLEAGARNEQFF,TGTGCCAGCAGCTTAGAGGCGGGAGCTCGAAATGAGCAGTTCTTC
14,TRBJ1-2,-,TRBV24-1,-,CATSDRPRDYGYTF,TGTGCCACCAGTGACAGACCCAGGGACTATGGCTACACCTTC
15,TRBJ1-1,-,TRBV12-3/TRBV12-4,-,CASSLAPARNTEAFF,TGTGCCAGCAGTTTAGCTCCGGCCCGGAACACTGAAGCTTTCTTT
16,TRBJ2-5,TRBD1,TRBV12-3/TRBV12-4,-,CASSPIGTGVGETQYF,TGTGCCAGCAGTCCCATAGGGACAGGAGTAGGGGAGACCCAGTACTTC
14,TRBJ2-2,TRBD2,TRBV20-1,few,CSAASGINTGELFF,TGCAGTGCTGCTAGCGGGATAAACACCGGGGAGCTGTTTTTT
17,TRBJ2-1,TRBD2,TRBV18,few,CASSPGLAGGSYNEQFF,TGTGCCAGCTCACCAGGACTAGCGGGGGGCTCCTACAATGAGCAGTTCTTC
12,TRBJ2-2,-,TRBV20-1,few,CSALQGAGELFF,TGCAGTGCTTTACAGGGCGCCGGGGAGCTGTTTTTT